These 22 T cell receptor beta chains came from one sample sequenced in a study of CD8+CD57+ T cells in acquired aplastic anemia. Previously, flow cytometry had revealed CD8+CD57+ cell expansion in the patients chosen for sequencing. The study profiled TCR beta VDJ and CDR3 using genomic DNA as template. TCRdb independently ran MiXCR on the reads; one entry per CDR3 protein. The repertoire holds hundreds of thousands of distinct CDR3 sequences, with around a third as singletons. The sequencing input was sorted CD4+, CD8+, or CD8+CD57+ T cells (not recorded which) from PBMCs. These receptors were obtained from a human donor with aplastic anemia.

Many counts were recorded for this clonotype. The chain uses TRBV20-1 and TRBJ1-5; D gene uncertain. The V gene lost 1 base and the J gene lost 2 bases, with 9 bases spanning the gap. Per germline, CDR1 DFQATT and CDR2 SNEGSKA (reference sequence). The CDR3 is made up of 14 amino acids. The CDR3 spells CSARGEARNQPQHF. As DNA, the CDR3 is TGCAGTGCTAGAGGGGAGGCGCGCAATCAGCCCCAGCATTTT.

This clonotype was picked up many times. V usage is TRBV10-3 and J usage is TRBJ2-7; D gene ambiguous. The CDR3 is 12 residues long. Deletions cut 8 bases from V and 0 bases from J, with 8 bases between. Germline CDR1 and CDR2: ENHRY and SYGVKD. This CDR3 is CAIRSNSYEQYF. CDR3 in DNA: TGTGCCATCCGGAGCAACTCCTACGAGCAGTACTTC.

This clonotype was detected only once. A much larger clone lies one base from this, so it may be a read error. J is TRBJ1-1 and V is TRBV6-1, with TRBD1 identical over 7 bases. The CDR3 consists of 13 residues. Germline assignment: CDR1 MNHNS and CDR2 SASEGT. V trimming: 6 bases; J trimming: 1 base; junction bases outside the gene matches: 2. CDR3 protein: CASRNRGNTEAFF. The CDR3, as DNA: TGTGCCAGCAGAAACAGGGGGAACACTGAAGCTTTCTTT.

This clonotype was seen a handful of times. This chain connects TRBV5-1 to TRBJ2-7; D unresolved. Germline-derived CDR1 and CDR2 are SGHRS and YFSETQ. V lost 4 bases and J 2 bases, leaving 16 bases between the germline ends. The CDR3 has 15 amino acids. DNA for the CDR3: TGCGCCAGCAGCCCCCTGAGAGATGGAACCTACGAGCAGTACTTC. Protein sequence: CASSPLRDGTYEQYF.

The chain combines TRBV7-7 with TRBJ1-1; D is perhaps TRBD1 (6 bases). This CDR3 is 13 amino acids long. The germline V gene has CDR1 SSHAT and CDR2 FNYEAQ (reference sequence). The CDR3 loop reads CARDRRTNTEAFF. The CDR3, as DNA: TGTGCTAGAGACAGGCGGACCAACACTGAAGCTTTCTTT.

Points on this clonotype: This could be a read error, since a much larger clone is one nucleotide away. The chain recombines TRBV7-6 with TRBJ2-3, with D possibly TRBD2 on 6 matching bases. The V end lost 5 bases, the J end lost 0 bases, and 15 bases lay between the germline ends. The CDR3 is made up of 16 amino acids. CDR1 is SGHVS and CDR2 is FNYEAQ in the germline V gene. CDR3: CASSLDGTLSTDTQYF. The CDR3 nucleotides are TGTGCCAGCAGCCTTGACGGGACTCTTAGCACAGATACGCAGTATTTT.

This clonotype was recorded at least ten times. The chain links TRBV24-1 to TRBJ2-5; 9 positions agree with TRBD2. The germline gives CDR1 KGHDR, CDR2 SFDVKD. The CDR3 spans 12 residues. Germline trimming cut 8 bases from V and 13 bases from J; bases unmatched to any gene: 10. The CDR3 DNA is TGTGCCACCATCGACTCTAGCGGGGCCCTGTACTTC. Protein: CATIDSSGALYF.

The sample holds many counts of this clonotype. The V and J genes are TRBV29-1 and TRBJ1-3; the D is unclear. V lost 3 bases to trimming and J lost 4 bases, with 10 bases between them. This CDR3 is built from 13 residues. Germline-derived CDR1 and CDR2 are SQVTM and ANQGSEA. The CDR3 nucleotides are TGCAGCGTTGAGCAGTTGTCCGGAAACACCATATATTTT. It encodes CSVEQLSGNTIYF.

The chain couples TRBV25-1 to TRBJ1-3; weak D call: TRBD1 (6 bases). CDR1 and CDR2 from the germline V gene are MGHDK and SYGVNS. The V end was cut by 6 bases, the J end by 2 bases, with 14 bases between. CDR3 size: 15 residues. The DNA of the CDR3 is TGTGCCAGCAGCTTACAGGGATCCCCTGGAAACACCATATATTTT. As protein: CASSLQGSPGNTIYF.

This clonotype was counted only a few times. This chain links TRBV25-1 with TRBJ1-1, with a possible D match to TRBD1 (5 bases). The V and J ends lost 2 bases and 11 bases respectively, with 15 bases between them. Germline assignment: CDR1 MGHDK and CDR2 SYGVNS. There are 13 residues in the CDR3. The CDR3 DNA follows: TGTGCCAGCAGTGAAACAGTATCGAAGGGGGCTTTCTTT. It codes for CASSETVSKGAFF.

There are a few counts of this clonotype. A junction boundary mismatches the germline segment, possibly from a read error. For the CDR3, the DNA is TGTGCCAGCAGCTTAACGGGGAACACTGAAGCTTCCTTT. It specifies CASSLTGNTEASF. The genes are TRBV2 and TRBJ1-1; D remains ambiguous. The CDR3 spans 13 residues. Germline V lookup: CDR1 SNHLY, CDR2 FYNNEI.

This clonotype was detected ten times or more. The CDR3: CATSRDRDASPQHF. In nucleotides, the CDR3 is TGTGCCACCAGCAGAGATCGGGACGCTTCGCCCCAGCATTTT. The chain couples TRBV15 to TRBJ1-5; possible D gene TRBD1, 5 bases. The V gene lost 0 bases and the J gene lost 9 bases, with 12 bases spanning the gap. The V gene's germline CDR1 is LNHNV and CDR2 YYDKDF (reference sequence). The CDR3 runs 14 residues. Full variable domain (remainder filled in from reference TRBV15 and TRBJ1-5): DAMVIQNPRYQVTQFGKPVTLSCSQTLNHNVMYWYQQKSSQAPKLLFHYYDKDFNNEADTPDNFQSRRPNTSFCFLDIRSPGLGDTAMYLCATSRDRDASPQHFGDGTRLSIL.

This clonotype was detected only a few times. The V gene is TRBV5-6, the J gene TRBJ1-6; 8 bases line up with TRBD1. The CDR3 is made up of 16 amino acids. Germline assignment: CDR1 SGHDT and CDR2 YYEEEE. The junction had 10 bases not matched to a gene; V was cut back by 1 base and J by 10 bases. The CDR3 DNA follows: TGTGCCAGCAGCTTGTTCGTAGGACAGGGTAACTCACCCCTCCACTTT. Protein: CASSLFVGQGNSPLHF. Drawing the rest from reference TRBV5-6 and TRBJ1-6, the complete variable domain is DAGVTQSPTHLIKTRGQQVTLRCSPKSGHDTVSWYQQALGQGPQFIFQYYEEEERQRGNFPDRFSGHQFPNYSSELNVNALLLGDSALYLCASSLFVGQGNSPLHFGNGTRLTVT.

The chain combines TRBV7-8 with TRBJ1-2; weak D call: TRBD1 (5 bases). Looked up from germline, CDR1 is SGHVS and CDR2 is FQNEAQ. V lost 6 bases, J lost 8 bases, and 19 bases lay in between. The CDR3 is 14 residues long. The CDR3 DNA sequence: TGTGCCAGCAGTCGGGACTCCAGCTCCTACGGCTACACCTTC. It specifies CASSRDSSSYGYTF.

This clonotype has more than one count but fewer than ten. This may stem from a read error, because a much larger clone lies one nucleotide away. The CDR3 DNA reads as TGTGCCAGCAGCCGTAAGGCACAGGGGATGGAGTACTTC. Translation gives CASSRKAQGMEYF. The chain couples TRBV7-3 to TRBJ2-7, with 7 bases identical to TRBD1. CDR1 is SGHTA and CDR2 is FQGTGA in the germline V gene. This CDR3 is 13 amino acids long. The V gene end was trimmed by 5 bases and the J gene end by 11 bases; junction bases not matched to a gene: 12.

This chain uses TRBV11-1 with TRBJ2-7; 9 bases map to TRBD1. CDR3 length equals 16 residues. Looked up from germline, CDR1 is SGHAT and CDR2 is FQDESV (reference sequence). Germline trimming cut 1 base from V and 1 base from J; bases unmatched to any gene: 5. The CDR3 DNA is TGTGCCAGCAGCTTAGGACAGGGGGGAAGGTCCTACGAGCAGTACTTC. This translates into CASSLGQGGRSYEQYF.

This clonotype appeared many times. The V gene is TRBV6-1, the J gene TRBJ1-6, with D maybe TRBD1 (6 bases). This CDR3 is built from 13 residues. Per the germline V gene, CDR1 is MNHNS and CDR2 is SASEGT. V was pared by 6 bases and J by 10 bases, with 13 bases between. The CDR3 loop is CASRQGVRSPLHF. The CDR3 nucleotides are TGTGCCAGCAGACAGGGAGTTCGCTCACCCCTCCACTTT.

The chain recombines TRBV28 with TRBJ1-2; no reliable D call. Trimming took off 11 bases at V and 6 bases at J, with 19 bases between the two ends. Germline CDR1 reads MDHEN; CDR2 reads SYDVKM. CDR3 length: 13 residues. CDR3 protein: CAASPSVGHGYTF. CDR3 DNA sequence: TGTGCCGCGAGCCCGTCAGTAGGGCATGGCTACACCTTC.

This clonotype was observed many times. The rearrangement uses TRBV15 and TRBJ2-7; D is undetermined. CDR1 and CDR2 (germline): LNHNV, YYDKDF (reference sequence). CDR3 length equals 15 residues. V was shortened by 1 base and J by 2 bases, with 12 bases between the two germline ends. CDR3 loop: CATSRGTYGTYEQYF. DNA for the CDR3: TGTGCCACCAGCAGAGGGACCTATGGGACCTACGAGCAGTACTTC. Together with reference TRBV15 and TRBJ2-7, the CDR3 gives the full variable domain: DAMVIQNPRYQVTQFGKPVTLSCSQTLNHNVMYWYQQKSSQAPKLLFHYYDKDFNNEADTPDNFQSRRPNTSFCFLDIRSPGLGDTAMYLCATSRGTYGTYEQYFGPGTRLTVT.

This chain connects TRBV2 to TRBJ2-7; 14 nucleotides match TRBD2. The germline V gene has CDR1 SNHLY and CDR2 FYNNEI. The V segment lost 6 bases and the J segment 3 bases; nucleotides outside the gene matches: 10. The CDR3 has 17 residues. The DNA of the CDR3 is TGTGCCAGCAGCCAGGGACTAGCGGGGGTGAAAGTCTACGAGCAGTACTTC. Encoded protein: CASSQGLAGVKVYEQYF.

This clonotype came up many times. The V call is TRBV3-1, the J call TRBJ1-6, with D perhaps TRBD1 (5 bases). Per germline, CDR1 LGHDT and CDR2 YNNKEL (reference sequence). V lost 0 bases to trimming and J lost 11 bases, with 14 bases between them. The CDR3 spans 15 residues. This chain's CDR3 is CASSQEGPGRAPLHF. The CDR3 nucleotides read TGTGCCAGCAGCCAAGAAGGGCCAGGGAGAGCACCCCTCCACTTT.

Turning to this clonotype: A read error is likely, as this CDR3 ends without the conserved phenylalanine or tryptophan. V is TRBV9 and J is TRBJ2-3; no definite D call. There are 12 residues in the CDR3. Trimming took 5 bases from V and 0 from J, leaving 4 bases between them. Germline V gene data show CDR1 as SGDLS and CDR2 as YYNGEE. The CDR3 region is CASRGSTDTQYS. CDR3 in DNA: TGTGCCAGCAGAGGCAGCACAGATACGCAGTATTCT.